Shown below are 14 T cell receptor beta chains from a single sample sequenced in a study of T cells after yellow fever vaccination. TCRdb reprocessed the 5' RACE reads via MiXCR and lists one record per CDR3 protein. The data show a few hundred thousand distinct CDR3 sequences, with 8.7% seen just once and about 3.7% held by the top ten. The material was CD4+ T cells sorted from PBMCs, obtained 5 days after the yellow fever booster vaccination. The receptors stem from a man aged 18 to 30 who received the YFV17D yellow fever vaccine.

This clonotype was counted ten times or more. V gene TRBV12-3 or TRBV12-4 combines with J gene TRBJ2-2, with D tentatively TRBD1 or TRBD2 (6 bases each). V was trimmed by 2 bases and J by 5 bases, leaving 15 bases between them. The CDR3 contains 16 residues. Here the CDR3 DNA reads TGTGCCAGCAGTTTAAGAGGGGGGTCTCAGACCGGGGAGCTGTTTTTT. Amino acids: CASSLRGGSQTGELFF.

This clonotype was seen more than once but under ten times. This chain uses TRBV28 with TRBJ2-1; D ambiguous. Trimming left V 6 bases short and J 4 bases short, with 10 bases between. Germline-derived CDR1 and CDR2 are MDHEN and SYDVKM. The CDR3 consists of 13 residues. CDR3 protein: CASSPSRYNEQFF. CDR3 coding DNA: TGTGCCAGCAGCCCCTCTAGGTACAATGAGCAGTTCTTC.

This clonotype was recorded many times. CDR3 nucleotide sequence: TGTGCCAGCAGCTTATCCGTTATGAACACTGAAGCTTTCTTT. Protein sequence: CASSLSVMNTEAFF. This chain joins TRBV7-6 and TRBJ1-1; no clear D gene. The germline CDR1 and CDR2 sequences are SGHVS and FNYEAQ. Trimming cost V 2 bases and J 0 bases, with 7 bases left between them. The CDR3 loop spans 14 amino acids. The full variable domain, in which reference TRBV7-6 and TRBJ1-1 provide the parts outside the CDR3, is GAGVSQSPRYKVTKRGQDVALRCDPISGHVSLYWYRQALGQGPEFLTYFNYEAQQDKSGLPNDRFSAERPEGSISTLTIQRTEQRDSAMYRCASSLSVMNTEAFFGQGTRLTVV.

This chain joins TRBV19 and TRBJ2-7; 9 positions agree with TRBD2. J was trimmed by 3 bases and V by 11 bases; bases with no gene match: 2. This CDR3 has 11 residues. Germline CDR1 is LNHDA and CDR2 is SQIVND (reference sequence). The CDR3 loop reads CAAGGVYEQYF. As DNA, the CDR3 is TGTGCCGCGGGAGGGGTCTACGAGCAGTACTTC.

The chain carries TRBV6-5 and TRBJ1-1, with a tentative D call TRBD1 (5 bases). Germline CDR1 reads MNHEY; CDR2 reads SVGAGI. The ends were cut back, 0 bases at V and 5 bases at J, with 13 bases in the middle. The CDR3 spans 15 residues. CDR3 amino acids: CASSYSPLPGTEAFF. CDR3 sequence (DNA): TGTGCCAGCAGTTACTCTCCCCTACCAGGGACTGAAGCTTTCTTT.

The rearrangement uses TRBV19 and TRBJ2-2; 12 nucleotides line up with TRBD2. The V gene end was trimmed by 5 bases and the J gene end by 13 bases; junction bases not matched to a gene: 11. The germline V gene has CDR1 LNHDA and CDR2 SQIVND (reference sequence). The CDR3 totals 15 residues. The CDR3: CASSPGLAGTRVLFF. The CDR3 coding sequence is TGTGCCAGTAGTCCTGGACTAGCGGGGACCCGGGTGCTGTTTTTT.

The V gene is TRBV7-2, the J gene TRBJ1-2; TRBD1 matches at 9 bases. With V trimmed by 7 bases and J by 7 bases, 10 bases remained unmatched. Germline V gives CDR1 SGHTA, CDR2 FQGNSA. This CDR3 is built from 14 residues. CDR3 region: CASTIQGAVSGYTF. CDR3 DNA: TGTGCCAGCACCATACAGGGGGCGGTTAGTGGCTACACCTTC.

The CDR3 reads CASSGGPPRNTEAFF. The CDR3, as DNA: TGCGCCAGCAGTGGCGGCCCGCCGCGGAACACTGAAGCTTTCTTT. The chain links TRBV10-1 to TRBJ1-1; D not certain. The CDR3 covers 15 residues. Trimming took 4 bases from V and 1 from J, leaving 13 bases between them. Germline CDR1 reads WNHNN; CDR2 reads SYGVQD (reference sequence).

In this sample, this clonotype turned up many times. A junction boundary mismatches the germline segment, possibly from a read error. The J gene is TRBJ2-3, the V gene TRBV5-1; D gene uncertain. The CDR3 extends over 12 amino acids. Germline-derived CDR1 and CDR2 are SGHRS and YFSETQ. The CDR3 bases are TGTGCCAGCAGCCCTGACACAGATACGCAGTATTTT. Translating gives CASSPDTDTQYF.

The CDR3 protein is CSVVVGEEKLFF. CDR3 bases: TGCAGCGTTGTTGTGGGAGAGGAAAAACTGTTTTTT. The V call is TRBV29-1, the J call TRBJ1-4; D call uncertain. Germline values: CDR1 SQVTM, CDR2 ANQGSEA. The CDR3 loop spans 12 amino acids. Trimming removed 4 bases from V and 8 bases from J, with 11 bases in between.

In this sample, this clonotype turned up many times. The chain couples TRBV28 to TRBJ2-3; 14 positions agree with TRBD2. CDR1 and CDR2 (germline): MDHEN, SYDVKM. This CDR3 is built from 15 residues. J lost 5 bases, V lost 6 bases, and 4 bases had no gene match. The CDR3 loop reads CASSGTSGGQDTQYF. In nucleotides, the CDR3 is TGTGCCAGCAGCGGGACTAGCGGGGGACAAGATACGCAGTATTTT. Full variable domain (outside the CDR3, taken from reference TRBV28 and TRBJ2-3): DVKVTQSSRYLVKRTGEKVFLECVQDMDHENMFWYRQDPGLGLRLIYFSYDVKMKEKGDIPEGYSVSREKKERFSLILESASTNQTSMYLCASSGTSGGQDTQYFGPGTRLTVL.

This clonotype was seen only a few times. This rearrangement joins TRBV19 to TRBJ2-5; D uncertain. Germline values: CDR1 LNHDA, CDR2 SQIVND (reference sequence). Trimming took 6 bases from V and 0 from J, leaving 8 bases between them. The CDR3 is 13 residues long. The CDR3 coding sequence is TGTGCCAGTAGCTCAGACTACCAAGAGACCCAGTACTTC. Its translation is CASSSDYQETQYF.

V gene TRBV4-3 combines with J gene TRBJ1-4; D remains unclear. Germline V gene data show CDR1 as LGHNA and CDR2 as YSLEER. The CDR3 consists of 14 residues. Trimming pared 3 bases from V and 8 bases from J, leaving 13 bases between. The CDR3 sequence is CASSQSEGREKLFF. The CDR3 region has the DNA TGCGCCAGCAGCCAGTCGGAGGGCAGAGAAAAACTGTTTTTT.

This clonotype was seen many times. The J gene is TRBJ1-1, the V gene TRBV6-2 or TRBV6-3; D unresolved. CDR1 is MNHEY and CDR2 is SVGEGT in the germline V gene. The ends were cut back, 4 bases at V and 0 bases at J, with 18 bases in the middle. CDR3 size: 17 residues. Written as DNA, the CDR3 is TGTGCCAGCAGTTCCCTAAAGGGTTCTTTTATGAACACTGAAGCTTTCTTT. This codes for CASSSLKGSFMNTEAFF.